The next 18 T cell receptor beta chains were all read from a single sample in a study of shared clonotypes between healthy human individuals. Profiled with immunoSEQ multiplex PCR; TCRdb holds only in-frame clones, not every one. The sample has about 230,000 clones; 65% are singletons. Sequenced: memory CD4+ T cells sorted from blood. Subset of the sample: CD45RA-negative fraction. The source is a man younger than 40 in good health.

V gene TRBV19 combines with J gene TRBJ2-2; tentative D call: TRBD2 (6 bases). Germline V gene lookup returns CDR1 LNHDA and CDR2 SQIVND (reference sequence). The CDR3 length is 15 residues. V lost 6 bases and J 3 bases, leaving 14 bases between the germline ends. CDR3 amino acids: CASSAGGGYTGELFF. CDR3 nucleotide sequence: TGTGCCAGTAGCGCTGGCGGAGGGTACACCGGGGAGCTGTTTTTT.

The chain carries TRBV5-1 and TRBJ2-1; 7 bases agree with TRBD1. Germline V gene lookup returns CDR1 SGHRS and CDR2 YFSETQ. CDR3 size: 13 residues. After removal of 4 bases from V and 15 bases from J, the junction contained 13 bases not matched to a gene. The CDR3 coding sequence is TGCGCCAGCAGCGAGGTCCGGGACAGCAAACGGTTCTTC. The encoded protein is CASSEVRDSKRFF.

The J gene is TRBJ2-3, the V gene TRBV5-1; 13 positions match TRBD2. CDR3 length: 16 residues. CDR1 and CDR2 (germline): SGHRS, YFSETQ. Losses at the gene ends were 4 bases for V and 4 bases for J; bases not matched to a gene: 6. The CDR3 DNA is TGCGCCAGCAGCAAGCAACTAGCGGGAGGGGCAGATACGCAGTATTTT. Residues: CASSKQLAGGADTQYF.

This clone has a handful of counts. The chain employs TRBV6-5 and TRBJ2-5; possible D gene TRBD2, 7 bases. Trimming shortened V by 0 bases and J by 9 bases, and 14 bases separated the two germline ends. This CDR3 spans 14 amino acids. The V gene's germline CDR1 is MNHEY and CDR2 SVGAGI. CDR3 amino acids: CASSYSGGREAQYF. In nucleotides, the CDR3 is TGTGCCAGCAGTTACTCGGGGGGGCGTGAGGCCCAGTACTTC.

V and J are TRBV5-1 and TRBJ1-2; D is possibly TRBD1 (6 bases). V gave up 4 bases and J gave up 6 bases, with 13 bases separating them. Germline V lookup: CDR1 SGHRS, CDR2 YFSETQ. The CDR3 runs to 13 residues. The DNA of the CDR3 is TGCGCCAGCAGCCCCCGGGGGCAGAATGGCTACACCTTC. This translates into CASSPRGQNGYTF.

The table lists this clone with a few counts. The rearrangement joins TRBV27 to TRBJ2-2; D is perhaps TRBD2 (6 bases). Germline CDR1 is MNHEY and CDR2 is SMNVEV (reference sequence). Deletions cut 2 bases from V and 4 bases from J, with 17 bases between. The CDR3 has 17 residues. This CDR3 reads CASSLKYAGRVTGELFF. The CDR3 coding sequence is TGTGCCAGCAGTTTAAAGTATGCGGGACGCGTCACCGGGGAGCTGTTTTTT.

The CDR3: CASSEDPRNYGYTF. Written as DNA, the CDR3 is TGTGCCAGCAGTGAAGATCCCAGAAACTATGGCTACACCTTC. The genes are TRBV2 and TRBJ1-2, with D unclear. Germline assignment: CDR1 SNHLY and CDR2 FYNNEI. The CDR3 extends over 14 amino acids. V was trimmed by 1 base and J by 2 bases, leaving 8 bases between them. Filled out from reference TRBV2 and TRBJ1-2, the complete variable domain reads EPEVTQTPSHQVTQMGQEVILRCVPISNHLYFYWYRQILGQKVEFLVSFYNNEISEKSEIFDDQFSVERPDGSNFTLKIRSTKLEDSAMYFCASSEDPRNYGYTFGSGTRLTVV.

The chain joins TRBV7-8 to TRBJ2-1; D might be TRBD2 (6 bases). With 4 bases removed from V and 5 bases from J, the gap between germline ends came to 9 bases. This CDR3 has 13 residues. Germline loops: CDR1 SGHVS, CDR2 FQNEAQ. The CDR3 nucleotides are TGTGCCAGCAGCTCCGGGACTGACAATGAGCAGTTCTTC. Translated, it gives CASSSGTDNEQFF.

The chain couples TRBV11-3 to TRBJ2-3; TRBD2 matches 11 bases. The ends lost 5 bases at V and 9 bases at J; junction bases unmatched: 7. The CDR3 loop spans 14 amino acids. Germline V gene lookup returns CDR1 SGHNT and CDR2 YENEEA. The CDR3 bases are TGTGCCAGCAGCGCAACTAGCGGGAGTGGCACGCAGTATTTT. Its protein product is CASSATSGSGTQYF.

The chain links TRBV29-1 to TRBJ1-2, with no clear D. Germline assignment: CDR1 SQVTM and CDR2 ANQGSEA. V was clipped by 4 bases and J by 3 bases, with 9 bases between them. The CDR3 has 12 residues. The chain's CDR3 is CSVVPAYYGYTF. As DNA, the CDR3 is TGCAGCGTTGTGCCAGCTTACTATGGCTACACCTTC.

This clone was seen a handful of times. V is TRBV7-2 and J is TRBJ2-1; tentatively, D is TRBD1 (6 bases). The CDR3 sequence is 14 residues long. The germline CDR1 and CDR2 sequences are SGHTA and FQGNSA. V dropped 7 bases and J dropped 2 bases, with 12 bases sitting between them. The CDR3 spells CASTLRDTYNEQFF. As DNA, the CDR3 is TGTGCCAGCACCCTCCGGGACACCTACAATGAGCAGTTCTTC.

The chain carries TRBV5-1 and TRBJ2-5; D possibly corresponds to TRBD2 (6 bases). V dropped 7 bases and J dropped 3 bases, with 22 bases sitting between them. This CDR3 contains 16 residues. Germline V gene data show CDR1 as SGHRS and CDR2 as YFSETQ. DNA for the CDR3: TGCGCCAGCGGACGAGGAGAGGGAGGCGTCGAAGAGACCCAGTACTTC. This gives the protein CASGRGEGGVEETQYF.

In its sample, this clone was seen a few times. Other DNA sequences within the sample encode an identical CDR3. The chain employs TRBV6-1 and TRBJ2-1; 7 positions agree with TRBD1. The CDR3 totals 13 residues. Germline loops: CDR1 MNHNS, CDR2 SASEGT. V was clipped by 6 bases and J by 5 bases; unmatched bases: 4. CDR3: CASRPTGDNEQFF. The CDR3 DNA reads as TGTGCCAGCAGACCCACAGGGGACAATGAGCAGTTCTTC.

J is TRBJ1-5 and V is TRBV6-1, with TRBD1 identical over 8 bases. Germline V CDR1 and CDR2: MNHNS, SASEGT. The CDR3 has 15 amino acids. V shed 6 bases and J 3 bases; nucleotides not matched to a gene: 7. CDR3: CASSLDRGFNQPQHF. The CDR3 DNA is TGTGCCAGCAGCCTCGACAGGGGATTCAATCAGCCCCAGCATTTT.

This chain joins TRBV5-4 and TRBJ2-2; D is undetermined. The CDR3 has 14 residues. The ends were cut back, 0 bases at V and 4 bases at J, with 7 bases in the middle. From germline, CDR1 is SGHNT and CDR2 YYREEE (reference sequence). The DNA of the CDR3 is TGTGCCAGCAGCTTGGTAGGGATCACCGGGGAGCTGTTTTTT. Translated: CASSLVGITGELFF.

V and J are TRBV7-9 and TRBJ1-3, with a possible D match to TRBD1 (6 bases). The germline V gene encodes CDR1 SEHNR and CDR2 FQNEAQ (reference sequence). Trimming took off 3 bases at V and 3 bases at J, with 18 bases between the two ends. The CDR3 loop spans 17 amino acids. CDR3 bases: TGTGCCAGCAGCTTTAACGCTGCGGGGGCCGATGGAAACACCATATATTTT. As protein: CASSFNAAGADGNTIYF.

The chain recombines TRBV7-9 with TRBJ2-3, with D unresolved. The CDR3 is 10 amino acids. CDR1 and CDR2 from the germline V gene are SEHNR and FQNEAQ (reference sequence). Between the trimmed V and J ends, which lost 11 bases and 0 bases, there was a span of 3 bases. The CDR3 sequence: CAFSTDTQYF. CDR3 coding DNA: TGTGCCTTTAGCACAGATACGCAGTATTTT.

The chain joins TRBV28 to TRBJ2-7, with 11 bases aligning to TRBD2. The V gene end was trimmed by 2 bases and the J gene end by 2 bases; junction bases not matched to a gene: 2. The CDR3 length is 15 residues. Germline values: CDR1 MDHEN, CDR2 SYDVKM. Here the CDR3 DNA reads TGTGCCAGCAGTTTAGGGACTAGCGGACCCTACGAGCAGTACTTC. Translation: CASSLGTSGPYEQYF.